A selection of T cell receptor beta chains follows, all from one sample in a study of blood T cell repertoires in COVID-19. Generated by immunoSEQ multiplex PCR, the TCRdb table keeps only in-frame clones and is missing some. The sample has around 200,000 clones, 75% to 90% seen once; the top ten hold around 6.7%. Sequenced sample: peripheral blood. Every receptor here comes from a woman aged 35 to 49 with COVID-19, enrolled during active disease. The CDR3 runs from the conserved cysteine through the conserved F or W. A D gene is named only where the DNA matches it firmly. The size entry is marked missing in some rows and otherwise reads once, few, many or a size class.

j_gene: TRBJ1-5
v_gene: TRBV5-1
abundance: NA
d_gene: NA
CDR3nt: TGCGCCAGCAGCACCGGGACACCAAATCAGCCCCAGCATTTT
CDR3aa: CASSTGTPNQPQHF

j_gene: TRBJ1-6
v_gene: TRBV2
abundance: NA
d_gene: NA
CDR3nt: TGTGCCAGCAGTTGGACAAATCAACGGTCACCCCTCCACTTT
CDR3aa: CASSWTNQRSPLHF

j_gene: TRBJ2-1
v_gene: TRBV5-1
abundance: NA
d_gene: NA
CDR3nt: TGCGCCAGCAGCTTGGAAGCACGGAGCTCCTACAATGAGCAGTTCTTC
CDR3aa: CASSLEARSSYNEQFF

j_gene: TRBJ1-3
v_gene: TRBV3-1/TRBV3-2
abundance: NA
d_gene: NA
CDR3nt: TGTGCCAGCAGCCAAGCCAGTGGAAACACCATATATTTT
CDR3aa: CASSQASGNTIYF

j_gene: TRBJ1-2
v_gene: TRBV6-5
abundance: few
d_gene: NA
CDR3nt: TGTGCCAGCCACCACGGGGGAAGCTATGGCTACACCTTC
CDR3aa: CASHHGGSYGYTF

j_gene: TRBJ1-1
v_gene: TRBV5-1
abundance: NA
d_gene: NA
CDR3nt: TGCGCCAGCAGCCCCCCAGGGGTGGAAGCTTTCTTT
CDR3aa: CASSPPGVEAFF

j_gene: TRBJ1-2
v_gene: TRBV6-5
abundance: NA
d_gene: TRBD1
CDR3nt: TGTGCCAGCAGTAAGGGACAGGGGAGATATGGCTACACCTTC
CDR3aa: CASSKGQGRYGYTF

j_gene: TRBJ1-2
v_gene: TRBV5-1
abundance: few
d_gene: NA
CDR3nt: TGCGCCAGCAGCTTGTCCAGCTATGGCTACACCTTC
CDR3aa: CASSLSSYGYTF

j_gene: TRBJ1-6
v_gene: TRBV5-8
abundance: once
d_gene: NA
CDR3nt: TGTGCCAGCGGGTCGACAGATTCACCCCTCCACTTT
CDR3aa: CASGSTDSPLHF

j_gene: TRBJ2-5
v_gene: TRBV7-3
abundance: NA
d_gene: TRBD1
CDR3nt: TGTGCCAGCAGCCCCTTAACGAGACAGGGGCTTAAGACCCAGTACTTC
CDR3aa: CASSPLTRQGLKTQYF

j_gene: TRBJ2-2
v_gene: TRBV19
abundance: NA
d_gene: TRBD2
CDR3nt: TGTGCCAGCGTTTCGGTCTATCTTAGCGGGAAGAACACCGGGGAGCTGTTTTTT
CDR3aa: CASVSVYLSGKNTGELFF

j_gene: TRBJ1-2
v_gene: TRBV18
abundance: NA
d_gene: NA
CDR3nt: TGTGCCAGCTCCCTTCAGGCCCTTTTCGATAACTATGGCTACACCTTC
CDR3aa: CASSLQALFDNYGYTF

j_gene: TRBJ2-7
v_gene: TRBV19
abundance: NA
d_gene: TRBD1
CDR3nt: TGTGCCAGTAGTCCCCAGGGGGCGAACGAGCAGTACTTC
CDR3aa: CASSPQGANEQYF

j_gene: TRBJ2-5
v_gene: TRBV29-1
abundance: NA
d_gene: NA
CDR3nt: TGCAGCGTTGAAGGGACAGTCCAAGAGACCCAGTACTTC
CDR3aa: CSVEGTVQETQYF

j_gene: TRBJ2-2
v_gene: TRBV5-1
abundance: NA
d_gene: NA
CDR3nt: TGCGCCAGCAGCTTGGATGCAGTATCGAACACCGGGGAGCTGTTTTTT
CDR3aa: CASSLDAVSNTGELFF

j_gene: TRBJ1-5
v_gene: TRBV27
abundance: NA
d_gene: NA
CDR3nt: TGTGCCAGCAGTTTACAGCGCGGACATCATCAGCCCCAGCATTTT
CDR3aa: CASSLQRGHHQPQHF

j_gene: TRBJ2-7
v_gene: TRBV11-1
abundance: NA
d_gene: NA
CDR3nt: TGTGCCAGCAGCTACCCCGCCGGGAACGCCTACGAGCAGTACTTC
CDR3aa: CASSYPAGNAYEQYF

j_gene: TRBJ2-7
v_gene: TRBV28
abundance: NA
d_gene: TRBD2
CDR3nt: TGTGCCAGCAGTTTAACTCGGGAGGGGCCCGAGCAGTACTTC
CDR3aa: CASSLTREGPEQYF

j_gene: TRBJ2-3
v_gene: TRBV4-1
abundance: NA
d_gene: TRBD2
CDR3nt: TGCGCCAGCAGCCAAGGGACTAGTCTCACAGATACGCAGTATTTT
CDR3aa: CASSQGTSLTDTQYF

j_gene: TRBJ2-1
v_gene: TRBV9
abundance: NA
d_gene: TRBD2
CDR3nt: TGTGCCAGCGGCGGGAGGGCAGTCCATGAGCAGTTCTTC
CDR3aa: CASGGRAVHEQFF

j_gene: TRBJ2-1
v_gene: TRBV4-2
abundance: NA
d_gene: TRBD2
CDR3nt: TGTGCCAGCAGCCCCCCCGGCGGGGGGGACAATGAGCAGTTCTTC
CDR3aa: CASSPPGGGDNEQFF

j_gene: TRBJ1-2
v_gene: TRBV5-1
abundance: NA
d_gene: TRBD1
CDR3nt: TGCGCCAGCAGCTTCGGAAGACAGGGAGGCTATGGCTACACCTTC
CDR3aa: CASSFGRQGGYGYTF

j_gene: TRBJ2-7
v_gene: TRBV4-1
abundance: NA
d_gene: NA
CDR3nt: TGCGCCAGCAGCCAAGATTACTACGAGCAGTACTTC
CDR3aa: CASSQDYYEQYF

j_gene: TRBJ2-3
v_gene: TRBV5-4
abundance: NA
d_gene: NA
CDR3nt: TGTGCCAGCAGCGGGCAGGGTACCACAGATACGCAGTATTTT
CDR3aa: CASSGQGTTDTQYF

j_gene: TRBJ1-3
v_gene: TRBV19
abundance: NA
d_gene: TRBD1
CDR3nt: TGTGCCAGTAGTCCCCTCGCGGGTGGGACAGGGCCTGGAAACACCATATATTTT
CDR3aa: CASSPLAGGTGPGNTIYF

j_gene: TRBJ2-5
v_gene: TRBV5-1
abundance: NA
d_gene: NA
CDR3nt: TGCGCCAGCAGCTTTACAGGCGTCCCGGAGACCCAGTACTTC
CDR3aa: CASSFTGVPETQYF

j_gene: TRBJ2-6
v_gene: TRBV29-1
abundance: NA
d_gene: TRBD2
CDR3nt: TGCAGCGCCCGGGGGGATGGCTCTGGGGCCAACGTCCTGACTTTC
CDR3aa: CSARGDGSGANVLTF

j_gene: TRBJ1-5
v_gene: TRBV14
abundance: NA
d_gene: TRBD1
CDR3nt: TGTGCCAGCAGCCAGGAAGGACAGGTCTATAGCAATCAGCCCCAGCATTTT
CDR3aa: CASSQEGQVYSNQPQHF

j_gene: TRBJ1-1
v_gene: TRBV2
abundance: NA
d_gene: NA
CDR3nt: TGTGCCAGCAGCGCCCGAGTCACTGAAGCTTTCTTT
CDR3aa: CASSARVTEAFF

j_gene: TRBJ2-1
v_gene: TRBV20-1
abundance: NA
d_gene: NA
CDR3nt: TGCAGTGCTAGAGCAGGGAATGAGCAGTTCTTC
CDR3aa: CSARAGNEQFF

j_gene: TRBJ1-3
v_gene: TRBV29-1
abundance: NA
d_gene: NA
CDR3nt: TGCAGCGTTGGTTTAGGAAACACCATATATTTT
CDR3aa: CSVGLGNTIYF

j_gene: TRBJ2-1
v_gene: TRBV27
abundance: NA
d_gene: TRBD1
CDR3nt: TGTGCCAGCAGTTTATCAGCCGACAGGGGCAATGAGCAGTTCTTC
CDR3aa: CASSLSADRGNEQFF

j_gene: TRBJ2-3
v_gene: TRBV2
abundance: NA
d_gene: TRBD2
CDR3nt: TGTGCCAGCCCCTGGGGTAGCGGGAGCGCAGATACGCAGTATTTT
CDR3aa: CASPWGSGSADTQYF

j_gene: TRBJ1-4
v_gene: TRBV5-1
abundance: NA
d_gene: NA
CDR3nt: TGCGCCACCCAAAACGGGACTGATAATGAAAAACTGTTTTTT
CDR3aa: CATQNGTDNEKLFF

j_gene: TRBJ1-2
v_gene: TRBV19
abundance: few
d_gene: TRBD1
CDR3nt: TGTGCCAGTAGTATACAGGGGGCCGAGTCCTATGGCTACACCTTC
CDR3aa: CASSIQGAESYGYTF

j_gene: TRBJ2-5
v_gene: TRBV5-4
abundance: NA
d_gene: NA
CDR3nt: TGTGCCAGCAGCTCCGGCGGGGCGACGGAGACCCAGTACTTC
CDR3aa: CASSSGGATETQYF

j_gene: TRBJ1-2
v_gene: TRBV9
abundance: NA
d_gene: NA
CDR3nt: TGTGCCAGCAGCGTAGCCAGGGACTATGGCTACACCTTC
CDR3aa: CASSVARDYGYTF

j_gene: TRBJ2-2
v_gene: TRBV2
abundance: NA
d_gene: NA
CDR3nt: TGTGCCAGCAGCCCTACAGGGGTAGCGGGGTTGGGCACCGGGGAGCTGTTTTTT
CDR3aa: CASSPTGVAGLGTGELFF

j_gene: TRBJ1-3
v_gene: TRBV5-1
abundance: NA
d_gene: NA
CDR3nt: TGCGCCAGCAGCTTGGGAGCCGTCTCTGGAAACACCATATATTTT
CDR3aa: CASSLGAVSGNTIYF

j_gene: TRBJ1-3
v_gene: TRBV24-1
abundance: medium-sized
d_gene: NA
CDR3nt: TGTGCCACCAGTGATTCTTCAGGGGTCGTTGGAAACACCATATATTTT
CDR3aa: CATSDSSGVVGNTIYF

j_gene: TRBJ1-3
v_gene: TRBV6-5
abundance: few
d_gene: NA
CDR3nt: TGTGCCAGCCGGGTGGAGGCAGGCTCTGGAAACACCATATATTTT
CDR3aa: CASRVEAGSGNTIYF

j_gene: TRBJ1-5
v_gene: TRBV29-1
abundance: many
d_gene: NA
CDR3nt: TGCAGCGTGGCTGACGGGGGGGATCAGCCCCAGCATTTT
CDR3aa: CSVADGGDQPQHF

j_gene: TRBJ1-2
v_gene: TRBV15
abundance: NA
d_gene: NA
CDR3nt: TGTGCCACCAGCAGAGATGACAGCAACTATGGCTACACCTTC
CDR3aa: CATSRDDSNYGYTF

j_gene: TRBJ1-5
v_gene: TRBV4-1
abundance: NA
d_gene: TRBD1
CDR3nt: TGCGCCAGCAGCCAAGACCCAGGGGGAGCCGCCTGGAGGGGTCAGCCCCAGCATTTT
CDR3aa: CASSQDPGGAAWRGQPQHF

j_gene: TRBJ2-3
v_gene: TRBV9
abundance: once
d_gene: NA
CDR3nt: TGTGCCAGCAGCGTAGCTGAGGTCGTCAGGGGTTGGGCAGATACGCAGTATTTT
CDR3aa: CASSVAEVVRGWADTQYF

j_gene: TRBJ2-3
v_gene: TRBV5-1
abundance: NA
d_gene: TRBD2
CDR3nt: TGCGCCAGCAAATCCCTCCCTAGCGGGGGGATGAGCACAGATACGCAGTATTTT
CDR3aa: CASKSLPSGGMSTDTQYF